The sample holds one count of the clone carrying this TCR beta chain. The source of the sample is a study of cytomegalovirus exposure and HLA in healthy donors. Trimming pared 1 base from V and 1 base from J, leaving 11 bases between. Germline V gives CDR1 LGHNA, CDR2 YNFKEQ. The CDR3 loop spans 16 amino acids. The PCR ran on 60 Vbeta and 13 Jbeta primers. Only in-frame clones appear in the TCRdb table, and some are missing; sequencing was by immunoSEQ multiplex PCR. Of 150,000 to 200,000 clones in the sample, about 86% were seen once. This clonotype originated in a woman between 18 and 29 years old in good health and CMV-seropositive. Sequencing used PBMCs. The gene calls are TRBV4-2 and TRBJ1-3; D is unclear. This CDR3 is CASSQGWAPSGNTIYF. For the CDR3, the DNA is TGTGCCAGCAGCCAAGGCTGGGCCCCTTCTGGAAACACCATATATTTT.